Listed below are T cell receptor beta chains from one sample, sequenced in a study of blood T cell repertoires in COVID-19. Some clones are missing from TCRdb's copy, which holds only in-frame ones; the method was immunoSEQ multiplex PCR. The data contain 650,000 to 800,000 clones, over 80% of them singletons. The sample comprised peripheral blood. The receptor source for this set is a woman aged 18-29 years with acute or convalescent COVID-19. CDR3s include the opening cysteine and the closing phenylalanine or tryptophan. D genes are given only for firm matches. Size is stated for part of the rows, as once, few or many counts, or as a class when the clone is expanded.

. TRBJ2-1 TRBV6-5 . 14 TGTGCCAGCAGTCCCGTCGGGGGTTACAATGAGCAGTTCTTC CASSPVGGYNEQFF
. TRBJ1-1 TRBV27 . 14 TGTGCCAGCAGTTTAACTCGGGGTTGGACTGAAGCTTTCTTT CASSLTRGWTEAFF
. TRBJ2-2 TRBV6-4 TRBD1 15 TGTGCCAGCAGAGAGAGACAGGGGGCTGACGGGGAGCTGTTTTTT CASRERQGADGELFF
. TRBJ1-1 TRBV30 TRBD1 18 TGTGCCTGGAGGGTCTTCTCGGGATCCGCAGGGGGACACACTGAAGCTTTCTTT CAWRVFSGSAGGHTEAFF
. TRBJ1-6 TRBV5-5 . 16 TGTGCCAGCAGCCGGCGGGGGGACTCCTATAATTCACCCCTCCACTTT CASSRRGDSYNSPLHF
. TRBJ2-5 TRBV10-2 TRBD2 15 TGCGCCAGCAGTGAGTCGCTAGCGGGGGTAGAGACCCAGTACTTC CASSESLAGVETQYF
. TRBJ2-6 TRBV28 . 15 TGTGCCAGCAAAGGGGCGAATACTGGGGCCAACGTCCTGACTTTC CASKGANTGANVLTF
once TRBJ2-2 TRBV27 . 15 TGTGCCAGCAGTTTATTTCAGGGTGAGGCCGGGGAGCTGTTTTTT CASSLFQGEAGELFF
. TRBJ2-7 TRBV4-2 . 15 TGTGCCAGCAGCCAAGGGAGTGACGGTTCCTACGAGCAGTACTTC CASSQGSDGSYEQYF
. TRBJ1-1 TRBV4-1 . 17 TGCGCCAGCAGGGGGATAGGGGGAGTGGATTTGAACACTGAAGCTTTCTTT CASRGIGGVDLNTEAFF
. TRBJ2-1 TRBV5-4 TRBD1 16 TGTGCCAGCAGCGGTACGGGACAGGGGTTCTACAATGAGCAGTTCTTC CASSGTGQGFYNEQFF
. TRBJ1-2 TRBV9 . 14 TGTGCCAGCAGCCCGAGACAGCCCTTCTTTGGCTACACCTTC CASSPRQPFFGYTF
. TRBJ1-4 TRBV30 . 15 TGTGCCTGGAGTTTGAGCGGGGGCGCAGACGAAAAACTGTTTTTT CAWSLSGGADEKLFF
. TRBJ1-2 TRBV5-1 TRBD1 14 TGCGCCAGCAGCTTGTTAACAGGGGCCTATGGCTACACCTTC CASSLLTGAYGYTF
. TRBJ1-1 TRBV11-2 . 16 TGTGCCAGCAGCTTCCCCAGGGGCAGAAGGAATACTGAAGCTTTCTTT CASSFPRGRRNTEAFF
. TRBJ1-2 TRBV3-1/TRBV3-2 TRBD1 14 TGTGCCAGCAGCCCCGGGACAGGGGGCGATGGCTACACCTTC CASSPGTGGDGYTF
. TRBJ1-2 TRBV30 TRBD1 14 TGTGCCTGGAGCCCAAGACAGGGGAACTATGGCTACACCTTC CAWSPRQGNYGYTF
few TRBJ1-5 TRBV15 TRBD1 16 TGTGCCACCAGCAGAGGCGCCGACAGGGGCGATCAGCCCCAGCATTTT CATSRGADRGDQPQHF
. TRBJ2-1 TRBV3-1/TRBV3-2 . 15 TGTGCCAGCAGCCAAGTTCGGGGGGCCCAACATGAGCAGTTCTTC CASSQVRGAQHEQFF
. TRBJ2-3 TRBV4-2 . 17 TGTGCCAGCAGCCAACAGGGAGGGCAGGGGATAGCAGATACGCAGTATTTT CASSQQGGQGIADTQYF
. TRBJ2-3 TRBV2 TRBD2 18 TGTGCCAGCACCCCAGGGGGACTAGCGGGGGCCGGTACAGATACGCAGTATTTT CASTPGGLAGAGTDTQYF
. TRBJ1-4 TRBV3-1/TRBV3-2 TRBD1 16 TGTGCCAGCAGCCAAGATCGGACAGGCCCTAATGAAAAACTGTTTTTT CASSQDRTGPNEKLFF
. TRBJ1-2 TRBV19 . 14 TGTGCCAGTGCCCCCAGCGGGGCCTCCTATGGCTACACCTTC CASAPSGASYGYTF
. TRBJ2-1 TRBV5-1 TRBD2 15 TGCGCCAGCAGCATAACGGGGGGGCCGGGTAATGAGCAGTTCTTC CASSITGGPGNEQFF
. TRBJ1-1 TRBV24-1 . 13 TGTGCCACCAGTGATGAGGGCTACACTGAAGCTTTCTTT CATSDEGYTEAFF
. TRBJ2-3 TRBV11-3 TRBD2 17 TGTGCCAGCAGCCGTCCGGGGCGGGGGGCCTCGGGGGATACGCAGTATTTT CASSRPGRGASGDTQYF
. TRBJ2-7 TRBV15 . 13 TGTGCCACCAGAGCTACAGGGAGCTACGAGCAGTACTTC CATRATGSYEQYF
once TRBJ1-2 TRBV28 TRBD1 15 TGTGCCAGCAGTTCACCCCGACAGGGGGCCCATGGCTACACCTTC CASSSPRQGAHGYTF